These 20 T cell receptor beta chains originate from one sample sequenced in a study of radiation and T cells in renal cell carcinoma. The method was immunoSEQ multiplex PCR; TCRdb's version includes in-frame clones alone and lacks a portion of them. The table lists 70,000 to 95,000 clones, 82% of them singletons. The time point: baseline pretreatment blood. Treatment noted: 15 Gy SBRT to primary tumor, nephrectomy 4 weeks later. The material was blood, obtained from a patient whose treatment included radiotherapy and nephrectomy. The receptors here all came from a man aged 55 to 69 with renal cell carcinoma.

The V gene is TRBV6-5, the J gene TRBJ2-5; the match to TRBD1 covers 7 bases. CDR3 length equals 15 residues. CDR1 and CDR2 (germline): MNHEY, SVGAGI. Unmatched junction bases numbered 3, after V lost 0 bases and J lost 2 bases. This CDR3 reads CASSYSMTGQETQYF. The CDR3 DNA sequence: TGTGCCAGCAGTTACTCGATGACAGGGCAAGAGACCCAGTACTTC.

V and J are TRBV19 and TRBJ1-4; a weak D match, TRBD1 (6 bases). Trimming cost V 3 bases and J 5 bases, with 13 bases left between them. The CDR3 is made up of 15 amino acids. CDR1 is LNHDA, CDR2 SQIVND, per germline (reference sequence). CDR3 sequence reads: CASSMANRENEKLFF. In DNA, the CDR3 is TGTGCCAGTAGTATGGCGAACAGGGAGAATGAAAAACTGTTTTTT.

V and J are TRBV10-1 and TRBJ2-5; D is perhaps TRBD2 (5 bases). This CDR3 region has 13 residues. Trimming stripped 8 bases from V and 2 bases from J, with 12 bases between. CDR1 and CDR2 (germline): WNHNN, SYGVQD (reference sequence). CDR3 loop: CASGVPGQETQYF. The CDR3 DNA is TGCGCCAGCGGTGTTCCGGGGCAAGAGACCCAGTACTTC.

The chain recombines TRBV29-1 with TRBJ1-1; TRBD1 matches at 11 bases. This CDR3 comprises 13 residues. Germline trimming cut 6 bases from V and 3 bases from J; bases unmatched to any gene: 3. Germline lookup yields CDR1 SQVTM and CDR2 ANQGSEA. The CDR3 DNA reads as TGCAGCGTATGGACAGGGGGCTACACTGAAGCTTTCTTT. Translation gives CSVWTGGYTEAFF. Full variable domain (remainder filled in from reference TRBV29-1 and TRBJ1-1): SAVISQKPSRDICQRGTSLTIQCQVDSQVTMMFWYRQQPGQSLTLIATANQGSEATYESGFVIDKFPISRPNLTFSTLTVSNMSPEDSSIYLCSVWTGGYTEAFFGQGTRLTVV.

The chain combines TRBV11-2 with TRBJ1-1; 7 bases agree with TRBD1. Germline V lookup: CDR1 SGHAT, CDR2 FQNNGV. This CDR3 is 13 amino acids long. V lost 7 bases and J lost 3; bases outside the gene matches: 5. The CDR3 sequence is CASTPRGDTEAFF. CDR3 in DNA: TGTGCCAGCACCCCCAGGGGGGACACTGAAGCTTTCTTT.

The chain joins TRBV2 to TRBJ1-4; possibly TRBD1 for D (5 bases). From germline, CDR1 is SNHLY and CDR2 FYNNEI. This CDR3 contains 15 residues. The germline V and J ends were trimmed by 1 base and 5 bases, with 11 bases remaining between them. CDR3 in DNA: TGTGCCAGCAGTGAAGGGCGGCAGGGAAATGAAAAACTGTTTTTT. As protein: CASSEGRQGNEKLFF. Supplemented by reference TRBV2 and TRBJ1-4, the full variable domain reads EPEVTQTPSHQVTQMGQEVILRCVPISNHLYFYWYRQILGQKVEFLVSFYNNEISEKSEIFDDQFSVERPDGSNFTLKIRSTKLEDSAMYFCASSEGRQGNEKLFFGSGTQLSVL.

The DNA for the CDR3 is TGTGCCAGCAGCTTATTAGCCGGGAGTTCTGAAAAACTGTTTTTT. This sequence encodes CASSLLAGSSEKLFF. V gene TRBV11-2 combines with J gene TRBJ1-4; the D is unclear. CDR1 and CDR2 from the germline V gene are SGHAT and FQNNGV. Between the trimmed V and J ends, which lost 2 bases and 7 bases, there was a span of 14 bases. The CDR3 sequence is 15 residues long. The variable domain in full, with the rest retrieved from reference TRBV11-2 and TRBJ1-4, is EAGVAQSPRYKIIEKRQSVAFWCNPISGHATLYWYQQILGQGPKLLIQFQNNGVVDDSQLPKDRFSAERLKGVDSTLKIQPAKLEDSAVYLCASSLLAGSSEKLFFGSGTQLSVL.

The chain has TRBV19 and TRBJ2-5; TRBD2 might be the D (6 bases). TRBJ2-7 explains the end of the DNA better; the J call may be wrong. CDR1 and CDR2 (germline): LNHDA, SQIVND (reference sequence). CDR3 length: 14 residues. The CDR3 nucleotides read TGTGCCAGTAGACCTAGCGCCAGCTCCTACGAGCAGTACTTC. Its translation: CASRPSASSYEQYF.

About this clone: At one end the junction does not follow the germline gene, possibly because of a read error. CDR3 protein: CASTQDKEQFF. The DNA of the CDR3 is TGTGCCAGTACCCAAGACAAAGAGCAGTTCTTC. The chain employs TRBV19 and TRBJ2-1, with no clear D. The CDR3 covers 11 residues. Germline V gives CDR1 LNHDA, CDR2 SQIVND (reference sequence).

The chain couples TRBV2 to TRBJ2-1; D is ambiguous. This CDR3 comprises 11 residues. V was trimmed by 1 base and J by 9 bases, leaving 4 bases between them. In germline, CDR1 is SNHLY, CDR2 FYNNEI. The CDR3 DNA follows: TGTGCCAGCAGTGAAGGGTTTGAGCAGTTCTTC. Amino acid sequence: CASSEGFEQFF.

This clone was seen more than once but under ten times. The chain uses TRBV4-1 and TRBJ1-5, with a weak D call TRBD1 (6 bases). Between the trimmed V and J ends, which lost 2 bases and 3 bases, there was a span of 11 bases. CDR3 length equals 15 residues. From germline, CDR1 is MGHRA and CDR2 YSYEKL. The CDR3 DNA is TGCGCCAGCAGCCAACTGACAGGTGTCAATCAGCCCCAGCATTTT. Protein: CASSQLTGVNQPQHF.

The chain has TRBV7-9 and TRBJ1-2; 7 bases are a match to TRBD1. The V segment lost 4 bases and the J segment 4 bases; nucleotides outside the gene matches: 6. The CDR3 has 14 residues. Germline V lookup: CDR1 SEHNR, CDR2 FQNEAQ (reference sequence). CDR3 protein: CASSSSGQSYGYTF. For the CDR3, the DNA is TGTGCCAGCAGCTCGTCGGGACAGAGCTATGGCTACACCTTC.

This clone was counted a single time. The CDR3 spells CASSVGRGVNANQPQHF. In nucleotides, the CDR3 is TGCGCCAGCAGTGTCGGGAGAGGGGTCAACGCCAATCAGCCCCAGCATTTT. The chain joins TRBV10-2 to TRBJ1-5; D is perhaps TRBD1 (5 bases). Germline V gives CDR1 WSHSY, CDR2 SAAADI. V was shortened by 4 bases and J by 3 bases, with 19 bases between the two germline ends. This CDR3 region has 17 residues.

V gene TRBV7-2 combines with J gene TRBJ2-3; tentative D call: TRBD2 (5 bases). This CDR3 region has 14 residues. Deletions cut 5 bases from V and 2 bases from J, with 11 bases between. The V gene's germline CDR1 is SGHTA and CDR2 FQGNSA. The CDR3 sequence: CASSPQRNTDTQYF. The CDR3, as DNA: TGTGCCAGCAGCCCCCAGCGGAACACAGATACGCAGTATTTT.

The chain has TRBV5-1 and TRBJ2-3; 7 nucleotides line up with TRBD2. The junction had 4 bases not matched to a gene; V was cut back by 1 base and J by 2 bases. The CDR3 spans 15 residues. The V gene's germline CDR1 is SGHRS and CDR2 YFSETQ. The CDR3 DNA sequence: TGCGCCAGCAGCTTGCAGCGGGGCTTCACAGATACGCAGTATTTT. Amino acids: CASSLQRGFTDTQYF.

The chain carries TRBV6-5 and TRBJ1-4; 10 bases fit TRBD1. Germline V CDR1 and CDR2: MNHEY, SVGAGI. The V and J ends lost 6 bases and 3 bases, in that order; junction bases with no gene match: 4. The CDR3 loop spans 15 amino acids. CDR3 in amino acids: CASSRGQGANEKLFF. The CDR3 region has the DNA TGTGCCAGCAGCCGAGGACAGGGGGCTAATGAAAAACTGTTTTTT.

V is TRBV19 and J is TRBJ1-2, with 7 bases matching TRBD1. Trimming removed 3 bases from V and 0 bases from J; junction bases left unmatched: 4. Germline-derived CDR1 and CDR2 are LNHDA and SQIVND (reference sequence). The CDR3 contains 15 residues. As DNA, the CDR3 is TGTGCCAGTAGTATCCGGGACAGAGCTAACTATGGCTACACCTTC. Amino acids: CASSIRDRANYGYTF.

The CDR3 reads CASSVNRDEQYF. The CDR3 DNA is TGTGCCAGCAGCGTCAACAGGGACGAGCAGTACTTC. The rearrangement links TRBV11-3 to TRBJ2-7; TRBD1 is a possible D gene (6 bases). CDR1 and CDR2 (germline): SGHNT, YENEEA. Trimming removed 5 bases at V and 5 bases at J, with 10 bases between. The CDR3 is 12 residues long.

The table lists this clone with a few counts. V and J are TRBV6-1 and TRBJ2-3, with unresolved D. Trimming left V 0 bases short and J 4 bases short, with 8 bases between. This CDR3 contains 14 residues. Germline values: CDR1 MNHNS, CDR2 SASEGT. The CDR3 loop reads CASSEARGADTQYF. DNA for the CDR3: TGTGCCAGCAGTGAAGCGCGTGGGGCAGATACGCAGTATTTT.

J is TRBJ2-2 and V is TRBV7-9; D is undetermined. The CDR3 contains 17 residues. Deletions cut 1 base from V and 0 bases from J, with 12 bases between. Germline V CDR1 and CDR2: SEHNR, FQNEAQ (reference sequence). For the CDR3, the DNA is TGTGCCAGCAGCTTAGTGCCGAGAGATGCGAACACCGGGGAGCTGTTTTTT. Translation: CASSLVPRDANTGELFF. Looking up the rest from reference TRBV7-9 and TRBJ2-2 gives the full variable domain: DTGVSQNPRHKITKRGQNVTFRCDPISEHNRLYWYRQTLGQGPEFLTYFQNEAQLEKSRLLSDRFSAERPKGSFSTLEIQRTEQGDSAMYLCASSLVPRDANTGELFFGEGSRLTVL.